Listed here is a single TCR beta chain. This PCR relied on a set of 60 Vbeta primers and 13 Jbeta primers. The table came from immunoSEQ multiplex PCR; TCRdb's copy has only in-frame clones and leaves some out. The data hold about 120,000 clones, with about 73% observed a single time. CDR3 length: 16 amino acids. J was trimmed by 2 bases and V by 2 bases; bases with no gene match: 5. Germline V CDR1 and CDR2: SEHNR, FQNEAQ (reference sequence). This specimen comes from a study of cytomegalovirus exposure and HLA in healthy donors. The chain employs TRBV7-9 and TRBJ2-1; TRBD2 matches at 8 bases. The sequence was collected from a middle-aged woman in good health and CMV-seronegative. Source material: PBMCs. The CDR3 region has the DNA TGTGCCAGCAGCTTACTCTTAGCGGGAACCTACAATGAGCAGTTCTTC. It specifies CASSLLLAGTYNEQFF.